This T cell receptor beta chain is drawn from a study of T cells after yellow fever vaccination. UMIs and a universal primer site were added when TCR cDNA was made by 5'RACE template switching. MiXCR, run by TCRdb on the 5' RACE reads, gives a single entry per CDR3 protein. The sample contains about 580,000 distinct CDR3 sequences, 17% of which appear only once. Study results and caveats: Weaker, the secondary response peaked sooner, at day 5 versus 15.

Per the germline V gene, CDR1 is SGHTA and CDR2 is FQGNSA. The CDR3 has 17 residues. Trimming at V came to 6 bases and at J to 0 bases, leaving 9 bases not matched to a gene. Turning to this clonotype: What it binds is not known.

The sample consisted of PBMCs, taken about 5 days after the first yellow fever vaccination. This receptor was identified in a man aged 18 to 35 who received the YFV17D yellow fever vaccine. This chain joins TRBV7-2 and TRBJ2-2, with 8 bases lining up with TRBD2. CDR3 sequence reads: CASSLPARGANTGELFF. CDR3 DNA sequence: TGTGCCAGCAGTCTCCCTGCGCGGGGGGCGAACACCGGGGAGCTGTTTTTT.